The clone carrying this T cell receptor (beta chain) was counted ten times or more. No antigen is known for it. The data are from a study of T cells in Graves' hyperthyroidism and ophthalmopathy. Overall study: Initial diagnosis, before any treatment, was when peripheral blood was collected.

RNA transcripts were the template for amplifying TCR beta CDR3 regions. A first-round RT-PCR of the TCR CDR3 used the HTBI primer set. In TCRdb, the multiplex PCR reads were re-called with MiXCR into one record per CDR3 protein. The table records a few hundred thousand distinct CDR3 sequences, around 18% of them present only once. General study findings and limits: Ophthalmopathy and stable hyperthyroidism were separated by a 13 V-J model.

For ophthalmopathy patients, the Clinical Activity Score was at least 3 and the NOSPECS grade at least 4; duration was under 3 months. CDR1 SGHAT and CDR2 FQNNGV come from the germline V gene. The CDR3 is 15 amino acids. Germline trimming cut 5 bases from V and 3 bases from J; bases unmatched to any gene: 8. This chain connects TRBV11-2 to TRBJ2-7; 9 bases are a match to TRBD1. The material sequenced was blood. The sequence was collected from a woman between 40 and 55 years old with Graves' ophthalmopathy. The CDR3 loop reads CASSPEGQGNYEQYF. The CDR3 nucleotides are TGTGCCAGCAGCCCAGAGGGACAGGGCAACTACGAGCAGTACTTC.